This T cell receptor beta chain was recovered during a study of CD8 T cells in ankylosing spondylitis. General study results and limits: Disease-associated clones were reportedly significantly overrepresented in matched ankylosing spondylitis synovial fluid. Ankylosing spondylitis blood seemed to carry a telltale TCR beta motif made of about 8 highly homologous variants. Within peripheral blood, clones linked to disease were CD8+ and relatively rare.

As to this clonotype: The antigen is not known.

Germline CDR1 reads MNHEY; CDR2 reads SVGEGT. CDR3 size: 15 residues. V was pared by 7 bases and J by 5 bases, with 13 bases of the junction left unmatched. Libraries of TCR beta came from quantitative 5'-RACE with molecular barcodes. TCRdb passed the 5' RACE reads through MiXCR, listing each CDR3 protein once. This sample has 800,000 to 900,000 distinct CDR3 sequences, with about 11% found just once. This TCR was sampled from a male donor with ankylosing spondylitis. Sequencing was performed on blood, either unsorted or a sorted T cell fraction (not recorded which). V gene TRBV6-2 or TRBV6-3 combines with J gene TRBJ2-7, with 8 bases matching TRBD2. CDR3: CASTQRETGKDEQYF. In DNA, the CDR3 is TGTGCCAGCACTCAGCGGGAGACGGGAAAGGACGAGCAGTACTTC.